One T cell receptor (beta chain) is described in this entry. Relative to the germline gene, one junction end is altered; a read error may explain this. Together with a sample-barcoded 5' primer, a J-beta primer mix was included in a second PCR lasting about 7 to 11 cycles. A 12-random-nucleotide template-switch adaptor tagged each cDNA molecule. From the 5' RACE reads, TCRdb called clonotypes with MiXCR, one entry per CDR3 protein. The sample contains 1.5 million to 2 million distinct CDR3 sequences, about 35% of which appear only once. These data belong to a study of blood T cells in healthy people across ages. The CDR3 has 15 residues. Germline CDR1 reads SEHNR; CDR2 reads FQNEAQ (reference sequence).

The chain employs TRBV7-9 and TRBJ2-1; TRBD1 matches at 8 bases. This receptor was identified in a woman aged 25 to 39 in good health. The sample was blood. In DNA, the CDR3 is TGTGCCAGCAGCTCCGGACAGGGAAACTACAATGTGCAGTTCTTC. Translated: CASSSGQGNYNVQFF. Filled out from reference TRBV7-9 and TRBJ2-1, the complete variable domain reads DTGVSQNPRHKITKRGQNVTFRCDPISEHNRLYWYRQTLGQGPEFLTYFQNEAQLEKSRLLSDRFSAERPKGSFSTLEIQRTEQGDSAMYLCASSSGQGNYNVQFFGPGTRLTVL.